A single sample gave rise to the 29 T cell receptor beta chains below, sequenced in a study of memory CD4+ T cells and cytomegalovirus serostatus. Method: immunoSEQ multiplex PCR; TCRdb's copy keeps in-frame clones and lacks some. The sample has some 46,000 clones, 79% seen once; the top ten hold approximately 1.2%. Single viable CD3+CD4+CD8-CD45RO+ cells were sorted as the memory CD4+ T cells. The sequencing sample was made of memory CD4+ T cells from blood. The receptors derive from an adult in good health and CMV-seronegative.

The genes are TRBV7-8 and TRBJ2-7, with D possibly TRBD2 on 6 matching bases. From germline, CDR1 is SGHVS and CDR2 FQNEAQ. Deletions cut 5 bases from V and 1 base from J, with 12 bases between. The CDR3 is made up of 14 amino acids. The CDR3 DNA reads as TGTGCCAGCAGCCCGATAGCGGCGTCCTACGAGCAGTACTTC. This sequence encodes CASSPIAASYEQYF.

V and J are TRBV6-5 and TRBJ2-1; TRBD2 aligns across 9 bases. CDR1 and CDR2 from the germline V gene are MNHEY and SVGAGI. J was trimmed by 6 bases and V by 3 bases; bases with no gene match: 6. CDR3 length equals 15 residues. The CDR3 spells CASSYEGGRANEQFF. For the CDR3, the DNA is TGTGCCAGCAGTTATGAGGGCGGGAGGGCCAATGAGCAGTTCTTC.

The chain is built from TRBV7-6 and TRBJ2-2; 7 bases fit TRBD2. Germline V gene lookup returns CDR1 SGHVS and CDR2 FNYEAQ. This CDR3 has 16 amino acids. The V and J ends lost 1 base and 3 bases, in that order; junction bases with no gene match: 5. Here the CDR3 DNA reads TGTGCCAGCAGCTTAGTATTCCGGGGGGACACCGGGGAGCTGTTTTTT. This codes for CASSLVFRGDTGELFF.

This chain links TRBV18 with TRBJ1-4; D not certain. Trimming left V 2 bases short and J 0 bases short, with 10 bases between. Germline lookup yields CDR1 KGHSH and CDR2 LQKENI. The CDR3 runs to 16 residues. The CDR3 DNA reads TGTGCCAGCTCACCAAAGCTAAGCACAACTAATGAAAAACTGTTTTTT. Amino acid sequence: CASSPKLSTTNEKLFF.

The V and J genes are TRBV7-2 and TRBJ1-5; the D is unclear. V was shortened by 5 bases and J by 0 bases, with 5 bases between the two germline ends. Looked up from germline, CDR1 is SGHTA and CDR2 is FQGNSA. CDR3 length: 13 amino acids. CDR3 sequence (DNA): TGTGCCAGCAGCGCATATAGCAATCAGCCCCAGCATTTT. This codes for CASSAYSNQPQHF.

J is TRBJ2-1 and V is TRBV5-4; 12 positions match TRBD2. The germline V gene has CDR1 SGHNT and CDR2 YYREEE (reference sequence). V was clipped by 4 bases and J by 4 bases; unmatched bases: 6. The length of the CDR3 is 16 residues. Here the CDR3 reads CASSRTSGMIYNEQFF. In DNA form, the CDR3 reads TGTGCCAGCAGCAGGACTAGCGGGATGATTTACAATGAGCAGTTCTTC.

The rearrangement uses TRBV11-2 and TRBJ2-7; D possibly corresponds to TRBD2 (5 bases). Trimming left V 6 bases short and J 2 bases short, with 14 bases between. The CDR3 is made up of 14 amino acids. Per the germline V gene, CDR1 is SGHAT and CDR2 is FQNNGV. CDR3 protein: CASRATRGTYEQYF. The CDR3 DNA follows: TGTGCCAGCAGGGCTACTAGAGGGACCTACGAGCAGTACTTC.

This clone is a singleton in its sample. The chain uses TRBV4-3 and TRBJ2-3; D tentatively fits TRBD1 or TRBD2 (6 bases each). With 1 base removed from V and 2 bases from J, the gap between germline ends came to 25 bases. The CDR3 has 20 residues. Germline lookup yields CDR1 LGHNA and CDR2 YSLEER. CDR3 residues: CASSQVTLAFEQGHTDTQYF. The DNA for the CDR3 is TGCGCCAGCAGCCAAGTAACACTAGCCTTCGAGCAGGGGCACACAGATACGCAGTATTTT.

The chain employs TRBV30 and TRBJ2-5; D gene unclear. There are 12 residues in the CDR3. V dropped 2 bases and J dropped 1 base, with 5 bases sitting between them. Per the germline V gene, CDR1 is GTSNPN and CDR2 is SVGIG (reference sequence). The CDR3 DNA is TGTGCCTGGAGTCCCATCCAAGAGACCCAGTACTTC. Encoded protein: CAWSPIQETQYF.

This rearrangement joins TRBV7-9 to TRBJ1-1; possibly TRBD1 for D (6 bases). This CDR3 spans 16 amino acids. Germline values: CDR1 SEHNR, CDR2 FQNEAQ (reference sequence). V lost 5 bases to trimming and J lost 3 bases, with 19 bases between them. This chain's CDR3 is CASSHPRGWEDTEAFF. The CDR3 nucleotides read TGTGCCAGCAGCCACCCGAGGGGGTGGGAGGACACTGAAGCTTTCTTT.

The chain is built from TRBV12-2 and TRBJ1-5; TRBD1, the table's D call, was not compared with the DNA. TRBV12-2 is shown as a pseudogene. The CDR3 has 12 amino acids. In DNA form, the CDR3 reads TGTGCAAGTCGCCAAGGGGATCCGCCCCAGCATTTT. Amino acids: CASRQGDPPQHF.

The rearrangement links TRBV19 to TRBJ2-2; 8 nucleotides align to TRBD2. The V gene end was trimmed by 6 bases and the J gene end by 5 bases; junction bases not matched to a gene: 5. Germline V gives CDR1 LNHDA, CDR2 SQIVND (reference sequence). The CDR3 runs to 14 residues. The CDR3 region has the DNA TGTGCCAGTAGAGCGGGGGCAGATACCGGGGAGCTGTTTTTT. This codes for CASRAGADTGELFF.

This clone was seen a single time. This chain's CDR3 is CAAKGGFSTDTQYF. In nucleotides, the CDR3 is TGTGCCGCGAAGGGGGGATTCTCCACAGATACGCAGTATTTT. The chain employs TRBV28 and TRBJ2-3; D may be TRBD1 or TRBD2 (6 bases each). Trimming stripped 11 bases from V and 2 bases from J, with 17 bases between. The CDR3 runs 14 residues. Germline lookup yields CDR1 MDHEN and CDR2 SYDVKM. Full variable domain (rest looked up from reference TRBV28 and TRBJ2-3): DVKVTQSSRYLVKRTGEKVFLECVQDMDHENMFWYRQDPGLGLRLIYFSYDVKMKEKGDIPEGYSVSREKKERFSLILESASTNQTSMYLCAAKGGFSTDTQYFGPGTRLTVL.

This chain connects TRBV5-6 to TRBJ2-5; TRBD2 matches at 10 bases. This CDR3 region has 15 residues. CDR1 is SGHDT, CDR2 YYEEEE, per germline. V shed 3 bases and J 1 base; nucleotides not matched to a gene: 3. The CDR3 region has the DNA TGTGCCAGCAGCTCACTAGCGGGAACCCAAGAGACCCAGTACTTC. This sequence encodes CASSSLAGTQETQYF.

The chain recombines TRBV5-1 with TRBJ1-1; no definite D call. The CDR3 covers 14 residues. V shed 4 bases and J shed 0 bases, with 10 bases lying between them. The germline V gene has CDR1 SGHRS and CDR2 YFSETQ. The CDR3 nucleotides are TGCGCCAGCAGCCCAGGACGGATGAACACTGAAGCTTTCTTT. Translated, it gives CASSPGRMNTEAFF.

The V and J genes are TRBV4-3 and TRBJ2-5; maybe TRBD2 (5 bases). The V and J ends lost 0 bases and 5 bases respectively, with 13 bases between them. Per germline, CDR1 LGHNA and CDR2 YSLEER. The CDR3 length is 15 residues. The CDR3 loop reads CASSQDGSRRETQYF. CDR3 DNA sequence: TGCGCCAGCAGCCAAGATGGGTCGAGGAGGGAGACCCAGTACTTC.

The chain links TRBV9 to TRBJ2-1, with 10 bases lining up with TRBD1. The CDR3 has 14 amino acids. After removal of 0 bases from V and 6 bases from J, the junction contained 0 bases not matched to a gene. Germline assignment: CDR1 SGDLS and CDR2 YYNGEE. The CDR3 nucleotides read TGTGCCAGCAGCGTAGGGACAGGGGGCAATGAGCAGTTCTTC. The encoded protein is CASSVGTGGNEQFF.

This sequence joins TRBV19 and TRBJ1-2; 7 bases agree with TRBD1. The length of the CDR3 is 15 residues. V shed 5 bases, J shed 0 bases, and the junction held 6 bases outside the gene matches. Germline assignment: CDR1 LNHDA and CDR2 SQIVND (reference sequence). The CDR3, as DNA: TGTGCCAGTAGTCTCCGACAGGGAGCTAACTATGGCTACACCTTC. This gives the protein CASSLRQGANYGYTF.

CDR3 nucleotide sequence: TGTGCCAGCAGTGAAGCGCGTCTAGCACGGGACACAGATACGCAGTATTTT. Protein sequence: CASSEARLARDTDTQYF. V and J are TRBV2 and TRBJ2-3; the D gene is possibly TRBD2 (5 bases). This CDR3 is built from 17 residues. Germline CDR1 reads SNHLY; CDR2 reads FYNNEI. V dropped 0 bases and J dropped 2 bases, with 15 bases sitting between them.

The chain combines TRBV7-8 with TRBJ1-2, with unresolved D. This CDR3 has 12 amino acids. Germline V gives CDR1 SGHVS, CDR2 FQNEAQ. V lost 2 bases and J 3 bases, leaving 4 bases between the germline ends. CDR3 sequence: CASSLRDYGYTF. The CDR3 nucleotides read TGTGCCAGCAGCTTACGCGACTATGGCTACACCTTC. Combining the CDR3 with reference TRBV7-8 and TRBJ1-2 gives the whole variable domain GAGVSQSPRYKVAKRGQDVALRCDPISGHVSLFWYQQALGQGPEFLTYFQNEAQLDKSGLPSDRFFAERPEGSVSTLKIQRTQQEDSAVYLCASSLRDYGYTFGSGTRLTVV.

This rearrangement joins TRBV6-4 to TRBJ2-1, with 7 bases aligning to TRBD2. The ends lost 0 bases at V and 0 bases at J; junction bases unmatched: 8. The germline CDR1 and CDR2 sequences are MRHNA and SNTAGT. The CDR3 runs to 18 residues. The CDR3 sequence: CASSDSIGGSSSYNEQFF. The DNA for the CDR3 is TGTGCCAGCAGTGACTCTATCGGGGGGTCAAGCTCCTACAATGAGCAGTTCTTC.

The chain couples TRBV7-8 to TRBJ1-3; possibly TRBD1 for D (6 bases). Germline CDR1 is SGHVS and CDR2 is FQNEAQ. V was cut by 1 base and J by 0 bases, with 10 bases left in between. The CDR3 loop spans 16 amino acids. CDR3 sequence reads: CASSLEVQGSGNTIYF. CDR3 nucleotides: TGTGCCAGCAGCTTAGAGGTACAGGGCTCTGGAAACACCATATATTTT.

This chain uses TRBV5-4 with TRBJ1-2; 8 positions agree with TRBD1. Germline V gene data show CDR1 as SGHNT and CDR2 as YYREEE (reference sequence). Unmatched junction bases numbered 13, after V lost 1 base and J lost 8 bases. The CDR3 length is 16 residues. The DNA of the CDR3 is TGTGCCAGCAGCTTGAACAGGGGGGACAGGATCTCGGGCTACACCTTC. Residues: CASSLNRGDRISGYTF. The whole variable domain, filled in from reference TRBV5-4 and TRBJ1-2, reads ETGVTQSPTHLIKTRGQQVTLRCSSQSGHNTVSWYQQALGQGPQFIFQYYREEENGRGNFPPRFSGLQFPNYSSELNVNALELDDSALYLCASSLNRGDRISGYTFGSGTRLTVV.

The CDR3 DNA reads TGTGCCAGCAGCTTAGTTACGGGCGGGGAGCTGTTTTTT. It codes for CASSLVTGGELFF. This chain connects TRBV11-1 to TRBJ2-2; no firm D call. Germline CDR1 and CDR2: SGHAT and FQDESV (reference sequence). The CDR3 sequence is 13 residues long. Trimming stripped 1 base from V and 7 bases from J, with 7 bases between.

V usage is TRBV7-6 and J usage is TRBJ2-3, with D perhaps matching TRBD2 (6 bases). V lost 0 bases to trimming and J lost 4 bases, with 14 bases between them. The V gene's germline CDR1 is SGHVS and CDR2 FNYEAQ. The length of the CDR3 is 16 residues. CDR3 bases: TGTGCCAGCAGCTTAGCGCGCGCGCGGGGTGCAGATACGCAGTATTTT. Translating gives CASSLARARGADTQYF.

The CDR3 here is CASSQDRVGGRAQHGYTF. In DNA form, the CDR3 reads TGCGCCAGCAGCCAAGATCGGGTCGGGGGCAGGGCCCAGCATGGCTACACCTTC. The chain combines TRBV4-1 with TRBJ1-2; maybe TRBD1 (6 bases). V lost 0 bases and J lost 6, with 23 bases in between. The CDR3 runs to 18 residues. Germline CDR1 and CDR2: MGHRA and YSYEKL.

The rearrangement uses TRBV7-9 and TRBJ2-7, with 10 bases that match TRBD2. This CDR3 is 17 amino acids long. V was pared by 4 bases and J by 3 bases, with 12 bases of the junction left unmatched. The germline V gene encodes CDR1 SEHNR and CDR2 FQNEAQ (reference sequence). Here the CDR3 reads CASSSKAGGQKNYEQYF. CDR3 DNA: TGTGCCAGCAGCTCAAAAGCGGGAGGGCAGAAAAACTACGAGCAGTACTTC. The full variable domain, with the rest looked up from reference TRBV7-9 and TRBJ2-7, is DTGVSQNPRHKITKRGQNVTFRCDPISEHNRLYWYRQTLGQGPEFLTYFQNEAQLEKSRLLSDRFSAERPKGSFSTLEIQRTEQGDSAMYLCASSSKAGGQKNYEQYFGPGTRLTVT.

This sequence joins TRBV5-4 and TRBJ1-3, with D maybe TRBD1 (6 bases). CDR1 and CDR2 from the germline V gene are SGHNT and YYREEE (reference sequence). This CDR3 is 14 amino acids long. V was pared by 4 bases and J by 4 bases, with 12 bases between. The CDR3 spells CASSMDRSGNTIYF. CDR3 bases: TGTGCCAGCAGCATGGACAGATCGGGAAACACCATATATTTT.

The V call is TRBV11-2, the J call TRBJ2-3; D is undetermined. CDR3 length: 12 amino acids. Trimming cost V 3 bases and J 6 bases, with 7 bases left between them. Germline CDR1 SGHAT, CDR2 FQNNGV. The CDR3 nucleotides are TGTGCCAGCAGCTTTTCGTCTGATACGCAGTATTTT. Protein product: CASSFSSDTQYF.